The 15 T cell receptor beta chains listed next were all sequenced from one sample in a study of blood T cell repertoires in COVID-19 (dated by TCRdb to the early 2020s). The library was generated by the immunoSEQ multiplex PCR assay. Entries here come from immuneACCESS through TCRdb and include only in-frame sequences with V and J called. Some clones fail to appear in such tables; in the studies checked, an unresolved V gene covers under half of the shortfall, and the cause of the remainder is unknown. Within this sample are fewer than 250,000 clones, with 80% to 85% of them counted one time only. The ten most abundant clones make up 8.5% to 10% of the sample. Sequences were obtained from PBMCs or T cells enriched from blood (not recorded which). Every receptor here comes from a woman aged 45-60 years with acute COVID-19.

This clone was detected a few times. The rearrangement joins TRBV5-5 to TRBJ2-2, with a weak D call TRBD2 (5 bases). CDR1 is SGHKS and CDR2 is YYEKEE in the germline V gene (reference sequence). The V end lost 1 base, the J end lost 3 bases, and 16 bases lay between the germline ends. The CDR3 has 17 amino acids. The CDR3 DNA follows: TGTGCCAGCAGCTTGTTGGATGGTTGGGGAGACACCGGGGAGCTGTTTTTT. The encoded protein is CASSLLDGWGDTGELFF. Together with reference TRBV5-5 and TRBJ2-2, the CDR3 gives the full variable domain: DAGVTQSPTHLIKTRGQQVTLRCSPISGHKSVSWYQQVLGQGPQFIFQYYEKEERGRGNFPDRFSARQFPNYSSELNVNALLLGDSALYLCASSLLDGWGDTGELFFGEGSRLTVL.

This chain joins TRBV19 and TRBJ2-1, with D possibly being TRBD2 (5 bases). This CDR3 is 14 amino acids long. V lost 6 bases and J lost 0, with 9 bases in between. The germline CDR1 and CDR2 sequences are LNHDA and SQIVND (reference sequence). CDR3: CASRVGSSYNEQFF. CDR3 coding DNA: TGTGCCAGTAGGGTAGGGAGCTCCTACAATGAGCAGTTCTTC.

J is TRBJ2-7 and V is TRBV28; possibly TRBD2 for D (5 bases). CDR1 MDHEN and CDR2 SYDVKM come from the germline V gene. Between the trimmed V and J ends, which lost 6 bases and 4 bases, there was a span of 13 bases. This CDR3 contains 13 residues. As DNA, the CDR3 is TGTGCCAGCAGGCGGCTAGCAGGATACGAGCAGTACTTC. Amino acid sequence: CASRRLAGYEQYF.

The chain has TRBV7-2 and TRBJ1-5; 8 bases map to TRBD1. The V gene's germline CDR1 is SGHTA and CDR2 FQGNSA. The J segment lost 2 bases and the V segment lost 6 bases, leaving 6 bases of the junction unmatched. This CDR3 has 15 amino acids. The CDR3 DNA is TGTGCCAGCAGTCAACGGACAGGGCGCAATCAGCCCCAGCATTTT. This sequence encodes CASSQRTGRNQPQHF.

The chain uses TRBV5-1 and TRBJ1-3; 10 bases are a match to TRBD1. Germline loops: CDR1 SGHRS, CDR2 YFSETQ. The V gene end was trimmed by 5 bases and the J gene end by 2 bases; junction bases not matched to a gene: 16. CDR3 size: 19 residues. The CDR3 loop is CASSRTRGQGYAAGNTIYF. For the CDR3, the DNA is TGCGCCAGCAGTAGAACCCGGGGACAGGGGTACGCTGCTGGAAACACCATATATTTT.

The chain combines TRBV5-1 with TRBJ1-1; no definite D call. Germline CDR1 and CDR2: SGHRS and YFSETQ. The CDR3 is made up of 14 amino acids. V lost 0 bases to trimming and J lost 2 bases, with 8 bases between them. Written as DNA, the CDR3 is TGCGCCAGCAGCTTGGCCGGGTTTAACACTGAAGCTTTCTTT. It codes for CASSLAGFNTEAFF.

This chain connects TRBV7-2 to TRBJ2-7, with D perhaps TRBD2 (5 bases). The V end lost 5 bases, the J end lost 2 bases, and 19 bases lay between the germline ends. The CDR3 runs 16 residues. Germline-derived CDR1 and CDR2 are SGHTA and FQGNSA. Here the CDR3 DNA reads TGTGCCAGCAGCCACCCCGATATCGGACTCACCTACGAGCAGTACTTC. It encodes CASSHPDIGLTYEQYF.

V usage is TRBV7-2 and J usage is TRBJ2-7; unclear D gene. Per germline, CDR1 SGHTA and CDR2 FQGNSA. The CDR3 is made up of 14 amino acids. With 0 bases removed from V and 2 bases from J, the gap between germline ends came to 8 bases. CDR3 bases: TGTGCCAGCAGCTTAGCCAGCAGGCCCTACGAGCAGTACTTC. Encoded protein: CASSLASRPYEQYF.

Concerning this clone: At one of its ends the junction is not consistent with the germline gene, which may arise from a read error. The chain uses TRBV6-5 and TRBJ2-2; 9 positions match TRBD1. The CDR3 totals 15 residues. The V gene's germline CDR1 is MNHEY and CDR2 SVGAGI. CDR3 protein: CASRIQGANTGELFF. The CDR3 DNA is TGTGCCAGCAGGATACAGGGGGCGAATACCGGGGAGCTGTTTTTT.

The gene calls are TRBV28 and TRBJ1-5, with D unresolved. From germline, CDR1 is MDHEN and CDR2 SYDVKM. CDR3 length: 12 residues. V dropped 1 base and J dropped 9 bases, with 7 bases sitting between them. CDR3 protein: CASSLYQLPQHF. The CDR3 DNA sequence: TGTGCCAGCAGTTTATATCAGTTGCCCCAGCATTTT.

This clone was detected only a few times. This chain joins TRBV20-1 and TRBJ2-7; 9 bases fit TRBD2. CDR1 is DFQATT and CDR2 is SNEGSKA in the germline V gene (reference sequence). The CDR3 runs to 14 residues. V trimming: 3 bases; J trimming: 5 bases; junction bases outside the gene matches: 8. The CDR3 reads CSASAARGGHEQYF. The CDR3 DNA is TGCAGTGCTAGTGCGGCGCGGGGGGGCCACGAGCAGTACTTC.

This clone has a single count. The chain employs TRBV21-1 and TRBJ2-7; the table names TRBD2, a call not compared with the DNA. TRBV21-1 is an annotated pseudogene. The CDR3 totals 17 residues. The chain's CDR3 is CASSKPRTSGRAREQYF. Written as DNA, the CDR3 is TGTGCCAGCAGCAAACCCAGGACTAGCGGGAGGGCACGCGAGCAGTACTTC.

The V gene is TRBV19, the J gene TRBJ2-4, with TRBD2 matching over 8 bases. CDR3 length equals 13 residues. The germline V gene encodes CDR1 LNHDA and CDR2 SQIVND (reference sequence). V shed 5 bases and J 8 bases; nucleotides not matched to a gene: 5. DNA of the CDR3: TGTGCCAGTAGTGAAGCGGGGGCGGACATTCAGTACTTC. It codes for CASSEAGADIQYF.

The gene calls are TRBV6-2 or TRBV6-3 and TRBJ2-1; the D is unclear. CDR1 MNHEY and CDR2 SVGEGT come from the germline V gene. The CDR3 covers 15 residues. With 4 bases removed from V and 5 bases from J, the gap between germline ends came to 15 bases. The CDR3 loop reads CASSSSMTFNNEQFF. The CDR3 coding sequence is TGTGCCAGCAGTTCCTCGATGACTTTCAACAATGAGCAGTTCTTC.

The sample holds a few counts of this clone. The J gene is TRBJ1-2, the V gene TRBV15; D not certain. CDR1 and CDR2 from the germline V gene are LNHNV and YYDKDF (reference sequence). With 5 bases removed from V and 4 bases from J, the gap between germline ends came to 8 bases. The CDR3 runs 12 residues. In nucleotides, the CDR3 is TGTGCCACCAGCGCGGCCCGCTATGGCTACACCTTC. Its translation: CATSAARYGYTF.